These 20 T cell receptor beta chains were sequenced from one sample in a study of blood T cell repertoires in COVID-19. TCRdb keeps only in-frame clones here, not all; method: immunoSEQ multiplex PCR. Of 50,000 or so clones in the sample, about 77% were seen once. The sequenced material came from peripheral blood. The receptor set was obtained from a human donor with active or convalescent COVID-19. The donor label of this sample is uncertain.

Of note for this clone: Other DNA sequences in the same sample also yield this CDR3. V gene TRBV30 combines with J gene TRBJ1-1, with D hard to call. Trimming took off 3 bases at V and 5 bases at J, with 7 bases between the two ends. The CDR3 spans 11 residues. Germline values: CDR1 GTSNPN, CDR2 SVGIG (reference sequence). The CDR3 bases are TGTGCCTGGAGCCCGGGGACTGAAGCTTTCTTT. It translates to CAWSPGTEAFF.

The chain carries TRBV7-2 and TRBJ2-7, with 9 bases aligning to TRBD2. This CDR3 spans 15 amino acids. Unmatched junction bases numbered 2, after V lost 1 base and J lost 1 base. Per the germline V gene, CDR1 is SGHTA and CDR2 is FQGNSA. The DNA of the CDR3 is TGTGCCAGCAGCTTAGGGACTAGCGAATCCTACGAGCAGTACTTC. This sequence encodes CASSLGTSESYEQYF.

V usage is TRBV6-5 and J usage is TRBJ2-4; a weak D match, TRBD2 (5 bases). This CDR3 contains 15 residues. The V end was cut by 7 bases, the J end by 0 bases, with 13 bases between. Germline V gene lookup returns CDR1 MNHEY and CDR2 SVGAGI. Here the CDR3 reads CASTLGGLAKNIQYF. Written as DNA, the CDR3 is TGTGCCAGCACTTTAGGAGGTTTAGCCAAAAACATTCAGTACTTC.

The V gene is TRBV10-1, the J gene TRBJ2-3, with a weak D call TRBD2 (6 bases). The germline V gene has CDR1 WNHNN and CDR2 SYGVQD (reference sequence). This CDR3 is 14 amino acids long. V dropped 6 bases and J dropped 3 bases, with 13 bases sitting between them. CDR3 sequence (DNA): TGCGCCAGCAGCGCGGCAGGAGGGACAGATACGCAGTATTTT. Translating it yields CASSAAGGTDTQYF.

The chain links TRBV3-1 (or the pseudogene TRBV3-2) to TRBJ1-2, with TRBD1 matching over 9 bases. The CDR3 runs to 15 residues. Unmatched junction bases numbered 7, after V lost 0 bases and J lost 8 bases. CDR1 LGHDT and CDR2 YNNKEL come from the germline V gene (reference sequence). The CDR3, as DNA: TGTGCCAGCAGCCAAGATTGGACAGGGGCTTACGGCTACACCTTC. As protein: CASSQDWTGAYGYTF.

J is TRBJ2-1 and V is TRBV5-6, with D hard to call. Trimming cost V 3 bases and J 0 bases, with 13 bases left between them. In germline, CDR1 is SGHDT, CDR2 YYEEEE. This CDR3 has 16 residues. CDR3 region: CASSSRRLGSYNEQFF. CDR3 DNA: TGTGCCAGCAGCTCCCGTCGACTGGGCTCCTACAATGAGCAGTTCTTC.

The chain recombines TRBV4-2 with TRBJ2-3; 13 bases agree with TRBD2. The V gene's germline CDR1 is LGHNA and CDR2 YNFKEQ. V trimming: 0 bases; J trimming: 10 bases; junction bases outside the gene matches: 7. The length of the CDR3 is 16 residues. The CDR3 protein is CASSQEGGTSGIAQYF. Written as DNA, the CDR3 is TGTGCCAGCAGCCAAGAAGGAGGGACTAGCGGGATTGCGCAGTATTTT.

The chain is built from TRBV4-3 and TRBJ1-2; TRBD1 agrees at 7 bases. In germline, CDR1 is LGHNA, CDR2 YSLEER. This CDR3 is 14 amino acids long. With V trimmed by 3 bases and J by 6 bases, 7 bases remained unmatched. CDR3 amino acids: CASSQMTGTHGYTF. CDR3 coding DNA: TGCGCCAGCAGCCAGATGACAGGGACCCATGGCTACACCTTC.

V gene TRBV6-4 combines with J gene TRBJ2-7; the match to TRBD2 covers 8 bases. The CDR3 runs to 18 residues. Germline values: CDR1 MRHNA, CDR2 SNTAGT. The J segment lost 1 base and the V segment lost 0 bases, leaving 11 bases of the junction unmatched. CDR3 DNA sequence: TGTGCCAGCAGTGACTCAAAGGGAGCGGGAGATCTTTCCTACGAGCAGTACTTC. Translating it yields CASSDSKGAGDLSYEQYF.

The chain is built from TRBV19 and TRBJ1-5; D is possibly TRBD1 (6 bases). Trimming took off 7 bases at V and 1 base at J, with 11 bases between the two ends. The CDR3 has 14 residues. The germline gives CDR1 LNHDA, CDR2 SQIVND (reference sequence). The CDR3 region has the DNA TGTGCCAGTATAAATCAGGGGAGCAATCAGCCCCAGCATTTT. Translated, it gives CASINQGSNQPQHF.

In its sample, this clone is medium-sized (0.01 to 0.1%). Other DNA sequences in this sample translate to the same CDR3. The gene calls are TRBV15 and TRBJ2-2, with TRBD1 identical over 7 bases. CDR1 LNHNV and CDR2 YYDKDF come from the germline V gene (reference sequence). V gave up 1 base and J gave up 3 bases; unmatched junction bases: 2. The CDR3 runs 15 residues. CDR3 sequence reads: CATSRGDRDTGELFF. In nucleotides, the CDR3 is TGTGCCACCAGCAGAGGCGACAGGGACACCGGGGAGCTGTTTTTT.

This clone has only a few counts. The chain uses TRBV2 and TRBJ1-5; no reliable D call. Trimming pared 5 bases from V and 3 bases from J, leaving 14 bases between. The CDR3 sequence is 15 residues long. In germline, CDR1 is SNHLY, CDR2 FYNNEI. The DNA of the CDR3 is TGTGCCAGCAGTTCCCCCGGGAGAATCAATCAGCCCCAGCATTTT. The encoded protein is CASSSPGRINQPQHF.

This rearrangement joins TRBV18 to TRBJ2-5; D is uncertain. Germline CDR1 reads KGHSH; CDR2 reads LQKENI. The CDR3 sequence is 14 residues long. V dropped 0 bases and J dropped 0 bases, with 5 bases sitting between them. CDR3: CASSPPLDQETQYF. The CDR3 DNA follows: TGTGCCAGCTCACCACCGTTAGACCAAGAGACCCAGTACTTC.

The genes are TRBV5-1 and TRBJ2-2, with 7 bases lining up with TRBD1. This CDR3 has 14 residues. V trimming: 0 bases; J trimming: 7 bases; junction bases outside the gene matches: 3. The germline gives CDR1 SGHRS, CDR2 YFSETQ. CDR3 protein: CASSLGQGIGELFF. The DNA for the CDR3 is TGCGCCAGCAGCTTGGGACAGGGAATCGGGGAGCTGTTTTTT.

The chain recombines TRBV24-1 with TRBJ1-1; D not resolved. The V end lost 7 bases, the J end lost 4 bases, and 9 bases lay between the germline ends. CDR3 size: 12 residues. The germline V gene has CDR1 KGHDR and CDR2 SFDVKD. CDR3 in amino acids: CATSERGTEAFF. In DNA, the CDR3 is TGTGCCACCAGCGAGCGGGGCACTGAAGCTTTCTTT.

The V gene is TRBV9, the J gene TRBJ2-3; 9 nucleotides align to TRBD1. The CDR3 is 15 amino acids. Trimming cost V 3 bases and J 3 bases; bases outside gene matches: 5. Germline V gives CDR1 SGDLS, CDR2 YYNGEE. Here the CDR3 reads CASSADRGRTDTQYF. As DNA, the CDR3 is TGTGCCAGCAGCGCGGACAGGGGTCGGACAGATACGCAGTATTTT.

This chain uses TRBV7-3 with TRBJ1-1, with 9 bases matching TRBD1. Losses at the gene ends were 5 bases for V and 1 base for J; bases not matched to a gene: 2. The CDR3 contains 14 residues. Germline-derived CDR1 and CDR2 are SGHTA and FQGTGA. The CDR3 spells CASSRDRENTEAFF. The CDR3 DNA follows: TGTGCCAGCAGCAGGGACAGGGAGAACACTGAAGCTTTCTTT.

Written as DNA, the CDR3 is TGTGCCAGCTCACCCAACAGGGATCCTGAAGCTTTCTTT. Protein product: CASSPNRDPEAFF. The chain recombines TRBV18 with TRBJ1-1, with D perhaps matching TRBD1 (6 bases). Germline lookup yields CDR1 KGHSH and CDR2 LQKENI. The V end was cut by 3 bases, the J end by 6 bases, with 11 bases between. This CDR3 has 13 residues. The full variable domain, completed using reference TRBV18 and TRBJ1-1, is NAGVMQNPRHLVRRRGQEARLRCSPMKGHSHVYWYRQLPEEGLKFMVYLQKENIIDESGMPKERFSAEFPKEGPSILRIQQVVRGDSAAYFCASSPNRDPEAFFGQGTRLTVV.

V is TRBV4-1 and J is TRBJ2-7; 8 bases map to TRBD1. The CDR3 totals 16 residues. Germline assignment: CDR1 MGHRA and CDR2 YSYEKL. The trim removed 3 bases at V and 5 bases at J, leaving 12 bases unmatched. CDR3 loop: CASSQGNGQGSHEQYF. The CDR3 coding sequence is TGCGCCAGCAGCCAGGGAAATGGACAGGGCTCTCACGAGCAGTACTTC.

This clone was recorded a few times. This chain connects TRBV21-1 to TRBJ1-1; TRBD1 is the table's D call, not checked against the DNA. TRBV21-1 is noted as a pseudogene. The CDR3 contains 15 residues. The CDR3 nucleotides read TGTGCCAGCAGCAGTAAGACAGGGGGATTCACTGAAGCTTTCTTT. Amino acid sequence: CASSSKTGGFTEAFF.